A selection of T cell receptor beta chains follows, all from one sample in a study of technical replicates of blood from four donors. This table comes from immunoSEQ multiplex PCR, and its TCRdb copy is limited to in-frame clones, with some not included. The data contain more than 75,000 clones, over 85% of them singletons. The sequenced sample was T cells isolated from PBMCs. The receptors were sampled from a human donor in good health. The CDR3 runs from the conserved cysteine through the conserved F or W. A D gene is named only where the DNA matches it firmly. Size is stated for part of the rows, as once, few or many counts, or as a class when the clone is expanded.

>NA|TRBV18|TRBJ2-1|NA
CASSPGTPNEQFF
TGTGCCAGCTCACCCGGGACTCCCAATGAGCAGTTCTTC
>TRBD2|TRBV5-5|TRBJ2-5|NA
CASSLGLAAQETQYF
TGTGCCAGCAGTCTCGGACTAGCGGCCCAAGAGACCCAGTACTTC
>NA|TRBV28|TRBJ1-3|NA
CASSLPLSGNTIYF
TGTGCCAGCAGCCTCCCTCTCTCTGGAAACACCATATATTTT
>TRBD2|TRBV7-6|TRBJ2-1|NA
CASSFTSGGAGEQFF
TGTGCCAGCAGCTTTACTAGCGGGGGGGCGGGTGAGCAGTTCTTC
>TRBD1|TRBV30|TRBJ1-1|NA
CAWSVVTGAGTEAFF
TGTGCCTGGAGTGTTGTGACAGGGGCGGGGACTGAAGCTTTCTTT
>NA|TRBV6-1|TRBJ1-1|NA
CASSEFIQGDEAFF
TGTGCCAGCAGTGAATTTATACAGGGTGATGAAGCTTTCTTT
>NA|TRBV11-2|TRBJ1-2|NA
CASSLAAGLF
TGTGCCAGCAGCTTAGCGGCAGGGCTCTTC
>NA|TRBV5-1|TRBJ1-2|NA
CASSITDYGYTF
TGCGCCAGCAGCATCACAGATTATGGCTACACCTTC
>NA|TRBV19|TRBJ2-1|NA
CASSIERGNNEQFF
TGTGCCAGTAGTATCGAACGGGGGAACAATGAGCAGTTCTTC
>NA|TRBV12-2|TRBJ2-2|few
CASRLKLAAPRGTGELFF
TGTGCAAGTCGCTTAAAGCTAGCGGCACCCCGAGGCACCGGGGAGCTGTTTTTT
>NA|TRBV7-9|TRBJ1-3|NA
CASSLIQRSSGNTIYF
TGTGCCAGCAGCCTTATTCAGAGGTCCTCTGGAAACACCATATATTTT
>TRBD1|TRBV15|TRBJ2-7|NA
CATSRDALGQGSYEQYF
TGTGCCACCAGCAGAGATGCTCTCGGACAGGGATCCTACGAGCAGTACTTC
>TRBD1|TRBV9|TRBJ1-1|NA
CASSSPGQGSEAFF
TGTGCCAGCAGCTCACCGGGACAGGGATCTGAAGCTTTCTTT
>TRBD2|TRBV2|TRBJ2-7|NA
CASSDGLAGQYEQYF
TGTGCCAGCAGTGATGGTCTAGCGGGACAGTACGAGCAGTACTTC
>TRBD2|TRBV19|TRBJ2-1|NA
CASSIVAGDLHEQFF
TGTGCCAGTAGTATTGTAGCGGGAGATCTCCATGAGCAGTTCTTC
>NA|TRBV9|TRBJ2-1|NA
CASSGRGSYNEQFF
TGTGCCAGCAGCGGGAGGGGTTCCTACAATGAGCAGTTCTTC
>TRBD2|TRBV6-4|TRBJ2-5|NA
CASSDAGGPETQYF
TGTGCCAGCAGTGACGCGGGAGGGCCAGAGACCCAGTACTTC
>NA|TRBV6-5|TRBJ1-4|NA
CASSPRGDELFF
TGTGCCAGCAGCCCGCGGGGTGATGAACTGTTTTTT
>NA|TRBV28|TRBJ2-5|NA
CASSLSTPGSETQYF
TGTGCCAGCAGTTTATCCACCCCCGGGAGCGAGACCCAGTACTTC
>TRBD1|TRBV6-1|TRBJ2-2|NA
CASSASGTGNPNTGELFF
TGTGCCAGCAGTGCCTCCGGGACAGGAAATCCGAACACCGGGGAGCTGTTTTTT
>NA|TRBV21-1|TRBJ1-5|NA
CASSNGLQKGSNQPQHF
TGTGCCAGCAGCAATGGGTTGCAGAAGGGGAGCAATCAGCCCCAGCATTTT
>TRBD2|TRBV6-5|TRBJ2-3|NA
CASSYSQRGGTDTQYF
TGTGCCAGCAGTTACTCTCAGCGGGGGGGCACAGATACGCAGTATTTT
>TRBD1|TRBV5-1|TRBJ1-2|NA
CASSWGDRDDGYTF
TGCGCCAGCAGCTGGGGGGACAGGGATGATGGCTACACCTTC
>TRBD1|TRBV7-2|TRBJ2-1|NA
CASSPLLTGGNEQFF
TGTGCCAGCAGCCCCCTTTTGACAGGGGGAAATGAGCAGTTCTTC
>NA|TRBV6-6|TRBJ2-7|NA
CASRPTGNYEQYF
TGTGCCAGCAGACCGACAGGAAACTACGAGCAGTACTTC
>TRBD1|TRBV28|TRBJ1-4|once
CASSPPGTGWPEKLFF
TGTGCCAGCAGTCCCCCCGGGACAGGTTGGCCTGAAAAACTGTTTTTT
>NA|TRBV19|TRBJ1-3|NA
CASSPTQGPSGNTIYF
TGTGCCAGTAGTCCCACTCAGGGGCCCTCTGGAAACACCATATATTTT
>NA|TRBV18|TRBJ1-3|NA
CASSEWVTSGNTIYF
TGTGCCAGCAGCGAGTGGGTCACCTCTGGAAACACCATATATTTT
>NA|TRBV7-6|TRBJ1-2|NA
CASSSLEFNYGYTF
TGTGCCAGCAGCTCACTAGAGTTTAACTATGGCTACACCTTC
>NA|TRBV4-1|TRBJ2-4|NA
CASSQGTVRAENIQYF
TGCGCCAGCAGCCAAGGTACTGTCAGGGCCGAAAACATTCAGTACTTC
>NA|TRBV4-1|TRBJ1-6|NA
CASSSTQHSPLHF
TGCGCCAGCAGCTCAACTCAACATTCACCCCTCCACTTT
>NA|TRBV18|TRBJ2-3|NA
CASSEATDTQYF
TGTGCCAGCTCAGAGGCGACAGATACGCAGTATTTT
>TRBD2|TRBV2|TRBJ2-6|NA
CASMASGGLSGANVLTF
TGTGCCAGCATGGCCAGCGGGGGACTATCTGGGGCCAACGTCCTGACTTTC
>NA|TRBV19|TRBJ2-5|NA
CASSVRDTQETQYF
TGTGCCAGTAGTGTCCGGGACACTCAAGAGACCCAGTACTTC
>TRBD1|TRBV10-2|TRBJ1-5|few
CASKQGDQPQHF
TGCGCCAGTAAACAGGGGGATCAGCCCCAGCATTTT
>NA|TRBV10-1|TRBJ2-1|NA
CASSATSFHEQFF
TGCGCCAGCAGTGCCACTAGTTTTCATGAGCAGTTCTTC
>NA|TRBV30|TRBJ2-3|NA
CAWNRDGTDTQYF
TGTGCCTGGAACAGGGATGGCACAGATACGCAGTATTTT
>NA|TRBV7-9|TRBJ1-1|NA
CASSVQGLSTEAFF
TGTGCCAGCAGCGTGCAGGGTTTAAGCACTGAAGCTTTCTTT
>TRBD1|TRBV2|TRBJ1-2|NA
CASSEFPLRGGQNYGYTF
TGTGCCAGCAGTGAGTTTCCCCTTCGGGGGGGACAGAACTATGGCTACACCTTC
>NA|TRBV19|TRBJ2-3|once
CASSIKSAASTDTQYF
TGTGCCAGTAGTATCAAGTCCGCGGCTAGCACAGATACGCAGTATTTT
>NA|TRBV27|TRBJ2-7|NA
CASSLMSGGYEQYF
TGTGCCAGCAGTTTAATGAGCGGAGGCTACGAGCAGTACTTC
>TRBD1|TRBV5-1|TRBJ2-3|NA
CASSLEGGPDTQYF
TGCGCCAGCAGCTTGGAAGGGGGCCCAGATACGCAGTATTTT
>NA|TRBV11-2|TRBJ2-1|NA
CASSSTVRGGSNEQFF
TGTGCCAGCAGCTCTACGGTGAGAGGAGGCTCCAATGAGCAGTTCTTC
>NA|TRBV29-1|TRBJ2-7|NA
CSVEGPTTGSSGYEQYF
TGCAGCGTTGAAGGCCCTACTACAGGGAGTAGTGGTTACGAGCAGTACTTC
>NA|TRBV11-2|TRBJ2-5|NA
CASTLGGQETQYF
TGTGCCAGCACCCTGGGGGGACAAGAGACCCAGTACTTC
>NA|TRBV4-1|TRBJ2-1|NA
CASSQVGVPNEQFF
TGCGCCAGCAGCCAAGTTGGAGTCCCCAATGAGCAGTTCTTC
>NA|TRBV19|TRBJ1-1|NA
CASSISGFAFEAFF
TGTGCCAGTAGTATATCAGGGTTTGCGTTTGAAGCTTTCTTT
>NA|TRBV19|TRBJ1-1|NA
CASSNRVNTEAFF
TGTGCCAGTAGTAACAGAGTGAACACTGAAGCTTTCTTT
>NA|TRBV14|TRBJ1-2|NA
CASSPEGFYYGYTF
TGTGCCAGCAGCCCAGAGGGCTTCTACTATGGCTACACCTTC
>NA|TRBV27|TRBJ2-5|NA
CASSFGQVGETQYF
TGTGCCAGCAGTTTTGGGCAGGTTGGAGAGACCCAGTACTTC
>NA|TRBV5-4|TRBJ1-2|NA
CASRTEAGGEYGYTF
TGTGCCAGCAGAACGGAGGCGGGAGGGGAATATGGCTACACCTTC
>TRBD2|TRBV10-3|TRBJ2-1|NA
CAISESSSGRAVSNEQFF
TGTGCCATCAGTGAGTCTTCGAGCGGGAGGGCCGTCAGTAATGAGCAGTTCTTC
>TRBD1|TRBV5-5|TRBJ1-1|NA
CASTYGTGGRRMNTEAFF
TGTGCCAGCACCTATGGGACAGGGGGCCGTAGAATGAACACTGAAGCTTTCTTT
>NA|TRBV5-1|TRBJ2-7|NA
CASSLDGLNDEQYF
TGCGCCAGCAGCTTGGATGGCCTTAACGACGAGCAGTACTTC
>TRBD2|TRBV5-1|TRBJ2-7|once
CASRQRTGAGSYEQYF
TGCGCCAGCAGACAAAGAACGGGAGCGGGAAGCTACGAGCAGTACTTC
>TRBD1|TRBV28|TRBJ1-3|NA
CASSSGTGNFRTIYF
TGTGCCAGCAGCTCCGGGACAGGGAACTTTCGGACCATATATTTT
>TRBD1|TRBV6-1|TRBJ1-2|NA
CASSEDRTGWTRGYTF
TGTGCCAGCAGTGAAGATCGGACAGGGTGGACGAGAGGCTACACCTTC
>NA|TRBV5-1|TRBJ2-7|NA
CASSFSETGTYEQYF
TGCGCCAGCAGCTTTTCCGAGACAGGAACCTACGAGCAGTACTTC
>NA|TRBV28|TRBJ2-7|NA
CASSSLKTVSYEQYF
TGTGCCAGCAGTTCACTAAAGACAGTATCCTACGAGCAGTACTTC